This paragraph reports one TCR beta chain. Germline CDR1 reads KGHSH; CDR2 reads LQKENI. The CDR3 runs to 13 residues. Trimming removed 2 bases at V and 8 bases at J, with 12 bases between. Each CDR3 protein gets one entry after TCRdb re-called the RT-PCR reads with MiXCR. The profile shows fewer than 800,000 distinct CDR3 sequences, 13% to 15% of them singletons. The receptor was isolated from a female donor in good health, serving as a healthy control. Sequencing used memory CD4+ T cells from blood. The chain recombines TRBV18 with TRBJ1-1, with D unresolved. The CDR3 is CASSPSSLSEAFF. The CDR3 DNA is TGTGCCAGCTCACCATCGTCCTTGTCCGAAGCTTTCTTT. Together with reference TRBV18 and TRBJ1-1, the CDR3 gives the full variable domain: NAGVMQNPRHLVRRRGQEARLRCSPMKGHSHVYWYRQLPEEGLKFMVYLQKENIIDESGMPKERFSAEFPKEGPSILRIQQVVRGDSAAYFCASSPSSLSEAFFGQGTRLTVV.